Below are 27 T cell receptor beta chains sequenced from a single sample in a study of T cell changes during pregnancy in multiple sclerosis (dated by TCRdb to between 2019 and 2020). The library was built by means of the immunoSEQ multiplex PCR assay. TCRdb took this table from immuneACCESS and kept in-frame rearrangements with V and J called. Such tables lack part of the clones; where checked against another copy, unresolved V genes explain under half of the gap, and the rest is unexplained. In this sample the table shows approximately 88,000 clones, over 80% of which occur a single time. Clones ranked in the top ten supply roughly 4% of the sample. Sequencing used peripheral blood, obtained in the first trimester of pregnancy. All receptors derive from a female donor with multiple sclerosis, enrolled in a pregnancy study.

The chain links TRBV19 to TRBJ2-3; 7 bases align to TRBD2. The CDR3 length is 13 residues. V was pared by 10 bases and J by 3 bases, with 7 bases of the junction left unmatched. CDR1 is LNHDA, CDR2 SQIVND, per germline (reference sequence). The CDR3 loop reads CAIGTTQTDTQYF. CDR3 nucleotide sequence: TGTGCCATTGGGACTACCCAGACAGATACGCAGTATTTT. Together with reference TRBV19 and TRBJ2-3, the CDR3 gives the full variable domain: DGGITQSPKYLFRKEGQNVTLSCEQNLNHDAMYWYRQDPGQGLRLIYYSQIVNDFQKGDIAEGYSVSREKKESFPLTVTSAQKNPTAFYLCAIGTTQTDTQYFGPGTRLTVL.

The chain joins TRBV13 to TRBJ2-1; a possible D gene is TRBD1 (5 bases). The CDR3 covers 14 residues. Per germline, CDR1 PRHDT and CDR2 FYEKMQ (reference sequence). Deletions cut 2 bases from V and 4 bases from J, with 9 bases between. CDR3 region: CASSLKGVYNEQFF. DNA for the CDR3: TGTGCCAGCAGCTTAAAAGGGGTATACAATGAGCAGTTCTTC.

This chain links TRBV14 with TRBJ2-2; a possible D gene is TRBD1 (5 bases). Deletions cut 0 bases from V and 5 bases from J, with 7 bases between. The germline gives CDR1 SGHDN, CDR2 FVKESK. CDR3 length equals 14 residues. The DNA for the CDR3 is TGTGCCAGCAGCCAAGAGGGGCCTACCGGGGAGCTGTTTTTT. Residues: CASSQEGPTGELFF.

This clone was recorded only once. The chain couples TRBV6-5 to TRBJ1-1; 7 bases are a match to TRBD1. Trimming at V came to 5 bases and at J to 6 bases, leaving 6 bases not matched to a gene. Germline loops: CDR1 MNHEY, CDR2 SVGAGI. CDR3 length: 13 residues. The CDR3 nucleotides read TGTGCCAGCAGTCGAGACAGGGTTGCTGAAGCTTTCTTT. Protein: CASSRDRVAEAFF.

The sample holds one count of this clone. In nucleotides, the CDR3 is TGCGCCAGCAGCTTGGGGACAGGCAGTGCGGTTCAGCCCCAGCATTTT. Protein product: CASSLGTGSAVQPQHF. The V call is TRBV5-1, the J call TRBJ1-5, with 7 bases identical to TRBD1. The CDR3 sequence is 16 residues long. Trimming removed 0 bases from V and 6 bases from J; junction bases left unmatched: 9. Germline assignment: CDR1 SGHRS and CDR2 YFSETQ.

The chain recombines TRBV2 with TRBJ2-5; 12 bases are shared with TRBD2. With V trimmed by 6 bases and J by 2 bases, 13 bases remained unmatched. The CDR3 consists of 18 residues. The germline CDR1 and CDR2 sequences are SNHLY and FYNNEI. CDR3 amino acids: CASSGSSGGDTTQETQYF. In DNA form, the CDR3 reads TGTGCCAGCAGCGGGTCTAGCGGGGGGGATACCACTCAAGAGACCCAGTACTTC.

The J gene is TRBJ2-7, the V gene TRBV2; 9 bases align to TRBD1. Germline CDR1 SNHLY, CDR2 FYNNEI. The CDR3 contains 12 residues. Trimming took 11 bases from V and 2 from J; bases not matched to a gene: 4. CDR3 in amino acids: CACNRGPYEQYF. The CDR3 coding sequence is TGTGCCTGTAACAGGGGGCCCTACGAGCAGTACTTC.

The sample holds a few counts of this clone. This rearrangement joins TRBV6-4 to TRBJ1-6; no firm D call. The CDR3 length is 14 residues. Looked up from germline, CDR1 is MRHNA and CDR2 is SNTAGT. V was trimmed by 0 bases and J by 6 bases, leaving 6 bases between them. The DNA of the CDR3 is TGTGCCAGCAGTGACTCTTCCGGTAATTCACCCCTCCACTTT. Protein: CASSDSSGNSPLHF.

The chain couples TRBV19 to TRBJ2-1; no firm D call. Germline V gene data show CDR1 as LNHDA and CDR2 as SQIVND (reference sequence). V was clipped by 3 bases and J by 2 bases, with 8 bases between them. CDR3 length: 14 amino acids. DNA for the CDR3: TGTGCCAGTAGTATGTCCCTTGCCTACAATGAGCAGTTCTTC. This gives the protein CASSMSLAYNEQFF.

The gene calls are TRBV11-2 and TRBJ2-2; the D gene is possibly TRBD1 (5 bases). V was clipped by 1 base and J by 6 bases, with 12 bases between them. CDR3 length equals 15 residues. The germline V gene has CDR1 SGHAT and CDR2 FQNNGV. CDR3 DNA: TGTGCCAGCAGCTTAGGGCCAGGGATTCCCGGGGAGCTGTTTTTT. Translated: CASSLGPGIPGELFF. The entire variable domain, with the rest obtained from reference TRBV11-2 and TRBJ2-2, is as follows: EAGVAQSPRYKIIEKRQSVAFWCNPISGHATLYWYQQILGQGPKLLIQFQNNGVVDDSQLPKDRFSAERLKGVDSTLKIQPAKLEDSAVYLCASSLGPGIPGELFFGEGSRLTVL.

This clone was detected only once. The genes are TRBV30 and TRBJ1-4; D might be TRBD1 (5 bases). The V end was cut by 5 bases, the J end by 0 bases, with 7 bases between. The CDR3 is made up of 13 amino acids. CDR1 is GTSNPN, CDR2 SVGIG, per germline (reference sequence). In nucleotides, the CDR3 is TGTGCCTGGTACAGGTCAACTAATGAAAAACTGTTTTTT. This encodes CAWYRSTNEKLFF.

The rearrangement joins TRBV4-2 to TRBJ1-2; D is unresolved. V lost 3 bases, J lost 1 base, and 24 bases lay in between. Germline lookup yields CDR1 LGHNA and CDR2 YNFKEQ. The CDR3 extends over 19 amino acids. As DNA, the CDR3 is TGTGCCAGCAGCCAGGGTTCACCCGCAATAGACGGACTTAACTATGGCTACACCTTC. This codes for CASSQGSPAIDGLNYGYTF.

The V gene is TRBV19, the J gene TRBJ1-2; TRBD1 matches at 9 bases. Trimming took 7 bases from V and 4 from J; bases not matched to a gene: 7. The CDR3 spans 14 residues. Germline V gene lookup returns CDR1 LNHDA and CDR2 SQIVND (reference sequence). This CDR3 reads CASTNAGQGYGYTF. CDR3 in DNA: TGTGCCAGTACTAATGCGGGACAGGGCTATGGCTACACCTTC.

The chain is built from TRBV15 and TRBJ2-3; the match to TRBD2 covers 8 bases. The CDR3 runs 18 residues. V trimming: 4 bases; J trimming: 0 bases; junction bases outside the gene matches: 12. The germline V gene has CDR1 LNHNV and CDR2 YYDKDF (reference sequence). In DNA form, the CDR3 reads TGTGCCACCAGCATGGCGGGGGGAATACTAATTAGCACAGATACGCAGTATTTT. Its protein is CATSMAGGILISTDTQYF.

This clone was observed a few times. J is TRBJ1-2 and V is TRBV5-6; D uncertain. The CDR3 is made up of 13 amino acids. Trimming removed 0 bases from V and 10 bases from J, with 13 bases in between. Germline CDR1 SGHDT, CDR2 YYEEEE. This CDR3 is CASSLAFDSPYTF. The CDR3 coding sequence is TGTGCCAGCAGCTTGGCCTTTGACTCCCCCTACACCTTC.

This chain uses TRBV2 with TRBJ2-1; 10 nucleotides match TRBD1. After removal of 10 bases from V and 9 bases from J, the junction contained 9 bases not matched to a gene. The CDR3 extends over 13 amino acids. Germline CDR1 and CDR2: SNHLY and FYNNEI. The CDR3 here is CATALGTGAEQFF. Written as DNA, the CDR3 is TGTGCCACTGCCTTAGGGACAGGGGCTGAGCAGTTCTTC.

The chain employs TRBV30 and TRBJ1-2, with TRBD1 as a possible D gene (5 bases). Germline values: CDR1 GTSNPN, CDR2 SVGIG (reference sequence). The CDR3 consists of 11 residues. The germline V and J ends were trimmed by 5 bases and 6 bases, with 10 bases remaining between them. This CDR3 is CAWWKGNGYTF. Written as DNA, the CDR3 is TGTGCCTGGTGGAAGGGGAATGGCTACACCTTC.

The V and J genes are TRBV2 and TRBJ1-1; D uncertain. The CDR3 contains 12 residues. The V gene's germline CDR1 is SNHLY and CDR2 FYNNEI. V was shortened by 8 bases and J by 0 bases, with 7 bases between the two germline ends. The CDR3 loop reads CASEYMNTEAFF. The CDR3 DNA sequence: TGTGCCAGCGAATACATGAACACTGAAGCTTTCTTT. The full variable domain, its missing parts supplied by reference TRBV2 and TRBJ1-1, is EPEVTQTPSHQVTQMGQEVILRCVPISNHLYFYWYRQILGQKVEFLVSFYNNEISEKSEIFDDQFSVERPDGSNFTLKIRSTKLEDSAMYFCASEYMNTEAFFGQGTRLTVV.

The chain combines TRBV5-5 with TRBJ1-5; a possible D gene is TRBD1 (5 bases). Germline V gene lookup returns CDR1 SGHKS and CDR2 YYEKEE (reference sequence). V lost 3 bases and J 8 bases, leaving 21 bases between the germline ends. CDR3 length: 16 amino acids. CDR3 in DNA: TGTGCCAGCAGCTCGGGGGTACAGGACTCGATCAAGCCCCAGCATTTT. It translates to CASSSGVQDSIKPQHF.

The chain couples TRBV27 to TRBJ1-5; D gene unclear. CDR3 size: 14 residues. In germline, CDR1 is MNHEY, CDR2 SMNVEV (reference sequence). The ends were cut back, 3 bases at V and 3 bases at J, with 9 bases in the middle. CDR3 nucleotides: TGTGCCAGCAGTTTGTCGGGGTCCAATCAGCCCCAGCATTTT. This gives the protein CASSLSGSNQPQHF.

The V and J genes are TRBV6-1 and TRBJ1-5; perhaps TRBD1 as D (5 bases). The CDR3 sequence is 13 residues long. Germline CDR1 is MNHNS and CDR2 is SASEGT. Trimming removed 3 bases at V and 7 bases at J, with 10 bases between. The CDR3 nucleotides read TGTGCCAGCAGTGAGGCAGGGATCCAGCCCCAGCATTTT. It codes for CASSEAGIQPQHF.

The chain links TRBV5-1 to TRBJ1-2; 7 bases are a match to TRBD1. Losses at the gene ends were 1 base for V and 0 bases for J; bases not matched to a gene: 6. The CDR3 extends over 16 amino acids. Looked up from germline, CDR1 is SGHRS and CDR2 is YFSETQ. DNA for the CDR3: TGCGCCAGCAGCTTGATGAGGACAGGTACTAACTATGGCTACACCTTC. Translation gives CASSLMRTGTNYGYTF.

This chain joins TRBV11-2 and TRBJ1-2; D is perhaps TRBD1 (6 bases). The germline V gene has CDR1 SGHAT and CDR2 FQNNGV. This CDR3 region has 16 residues. The germline V and J ends were trimmed by 0 bases and 4 bases, with 15 bases remaining between them. The CDR3 loop is CASSLDNWGTSYGYTF. In nucleotides, the CDR3 is TGTGCCAGCAGCTTAGATAACTGGGGGACAAGCTATGGCTACACCTTC.

On this clone: Relative to the germline gene, one junction end is altered; a read error may explain this. This chain connects TRBV11-2 to TRBJ2-7; D may be TRBD1 (6 bases). CDR3 length: 12 residues. The germline V gene has CDR1 SGHAT and CDR2 FQNNGV. The CDR3 sequence is CASSFLVRTVNF. As DNA, the CDR3 is TGTGCCAGCAGCTTTCTTGTCAGGACAGTTAACTTC.

The chain recombines TRBV30 with TRBJ2-7, with D maybe TRBD2 (5 bases). CDR1 and CDR2 (germline): GTSNPN, SVGIG (reference sequence). The V and J ends lost 4 bases and 7 bases respectively, with 14 bases between them. This CDR3 contains 12 residues. DNA for the CDR3: TGTGCCTGGAACAGACCTACGGGAGAGCAGTACTTC. As protein: CAWNRPTGEQYF.

The chain has TRBV27 and TRBJ2-5; D ambiguous. CDR3 length: 15 amino acids. Germline CDR1 reads MNHEY; CDR2 reads SMNVEV (reference sequence). V was pared by 5 bases and J by 2 bases, with 15 bases between. CDR3 sequence: CASSLDWLTQETQYF. Here the CDR3 DNA reads TGTGCCAGCAGTCTTGACTGGCTGACTCAAGAGACCCAGTACTTC.

The chain is built from TRBV19 and TRBJ2-3; 8 bases agree with TRBD2. The CDR3 length is 16 residues. V gave up 6 bases and J gave up 2 bases; unmatched junction bases: 10. Germline assignment: CDR1 LNHDA and CDR2 SQIVND (reference sequence). DNA for the CDR3: TGTGCCAGTAGCACTCCGGGGGGGGGACTCACAGATACGCAGTATTTT. This translates into CASSTPGGGLTDTQYF.